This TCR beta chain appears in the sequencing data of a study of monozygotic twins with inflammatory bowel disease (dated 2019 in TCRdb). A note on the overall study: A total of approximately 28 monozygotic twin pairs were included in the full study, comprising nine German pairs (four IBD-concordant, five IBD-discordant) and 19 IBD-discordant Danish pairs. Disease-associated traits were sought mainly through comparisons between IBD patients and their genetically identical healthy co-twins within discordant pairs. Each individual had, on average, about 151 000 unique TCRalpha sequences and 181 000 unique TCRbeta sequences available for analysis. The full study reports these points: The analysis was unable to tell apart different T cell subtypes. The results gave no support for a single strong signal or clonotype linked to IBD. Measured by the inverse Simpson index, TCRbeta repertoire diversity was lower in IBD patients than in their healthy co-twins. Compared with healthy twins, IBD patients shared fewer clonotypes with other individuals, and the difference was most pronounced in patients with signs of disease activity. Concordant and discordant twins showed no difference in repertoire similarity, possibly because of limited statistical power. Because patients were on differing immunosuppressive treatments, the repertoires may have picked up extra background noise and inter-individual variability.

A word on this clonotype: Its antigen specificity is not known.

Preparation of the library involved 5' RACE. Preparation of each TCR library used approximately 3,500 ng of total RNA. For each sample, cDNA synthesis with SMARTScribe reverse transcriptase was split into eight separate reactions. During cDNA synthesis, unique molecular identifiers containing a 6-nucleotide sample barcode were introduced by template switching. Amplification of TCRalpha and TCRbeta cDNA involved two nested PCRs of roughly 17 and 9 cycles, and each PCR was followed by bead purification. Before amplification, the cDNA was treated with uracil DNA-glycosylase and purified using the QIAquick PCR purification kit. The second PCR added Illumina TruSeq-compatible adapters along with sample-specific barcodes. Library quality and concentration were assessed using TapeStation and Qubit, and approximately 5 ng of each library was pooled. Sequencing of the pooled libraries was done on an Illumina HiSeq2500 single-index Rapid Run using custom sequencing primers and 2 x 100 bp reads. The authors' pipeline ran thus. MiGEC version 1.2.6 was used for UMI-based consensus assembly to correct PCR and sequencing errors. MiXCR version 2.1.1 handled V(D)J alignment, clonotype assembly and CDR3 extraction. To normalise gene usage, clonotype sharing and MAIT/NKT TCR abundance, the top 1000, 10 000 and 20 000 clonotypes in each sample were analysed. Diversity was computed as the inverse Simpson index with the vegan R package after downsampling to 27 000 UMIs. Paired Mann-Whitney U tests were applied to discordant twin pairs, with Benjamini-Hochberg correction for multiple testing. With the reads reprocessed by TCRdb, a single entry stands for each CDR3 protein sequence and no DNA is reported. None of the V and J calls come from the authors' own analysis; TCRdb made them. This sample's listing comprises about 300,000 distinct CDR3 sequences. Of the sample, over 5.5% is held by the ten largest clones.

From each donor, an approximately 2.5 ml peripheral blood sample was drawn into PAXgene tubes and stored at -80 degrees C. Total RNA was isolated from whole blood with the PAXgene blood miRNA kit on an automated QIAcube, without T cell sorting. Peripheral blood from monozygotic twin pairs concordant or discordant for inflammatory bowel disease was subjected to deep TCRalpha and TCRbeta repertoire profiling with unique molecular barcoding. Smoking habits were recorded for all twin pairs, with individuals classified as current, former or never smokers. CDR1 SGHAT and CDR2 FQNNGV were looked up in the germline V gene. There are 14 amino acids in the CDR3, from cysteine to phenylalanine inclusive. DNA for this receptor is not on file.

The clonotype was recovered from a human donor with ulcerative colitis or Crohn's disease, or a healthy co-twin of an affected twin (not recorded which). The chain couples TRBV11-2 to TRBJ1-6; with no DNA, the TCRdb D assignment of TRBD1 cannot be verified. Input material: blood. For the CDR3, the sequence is CASSFDRVTSPLHF.